The clone carrying this T cell receptor beta chain was found a few times. The data are from a study of patients and donors after allogeneic stem cell transplantation. TCRdb used MiXCR to reprocess the RT-PCR reads, holding one entry per CDR3 protein. The repertoire has more than 850,000 distinct CDR3 sequences, roughly 17% of them found once; the top ten carry 5% to 6.5%. CDR1 and CDR2 (germline): SGDLS, YYNGEE. V was clipped by 0 bases and J by 4 bases; unmatched bases: 2. CDR3 length: 15 residues. The clonotype originates from a human donor who was either an allogeneic HSCT recipient or a stem cell or donor lymphocyte infusion donor (not recorded which). It is not recorded whose cells these are; they may come from a transplant donor. The V call is TRBV9, the J call TRBJ2-1, with 9 nucleotides matching TRBD2. The specimen was blood, either unsorted or a sorted T cell fraction (not recorded which). Written as DNA, the CDR3 is TGTGCCAGCAGCGTAGTAACTAGCGGGTACAATGAGCAGTTCTTC. Its protein is CASSVVTSGYNEQFF.